Following are 31 T cell receptor beta chains from one sample sequenced in a study of radiotherapy plus CTLA-4 blockade in lung cancer. The table came from immunoSEQ multiplex PCR; TCRdb's copy has only in-frame clones and leaves some out. The table lists some 100,000 clones, 65% to 85% of them singletons. The sequencing used peripheral blood, collected from a patient treated with radiotherapy plus ipilimumab. These receptors all stem from a human donor with non-small cell lung cancer who had a partial response to radiotherapy plus ipilimumab.

J is TRBJ1-5 and V is TRBV7-3, with D hard to call. The CDR3 runs to 13 residues. Germline V gene sequence: CDR1 SGHTA, CDR2 FQGTGA. V lost 8 bases, J lost 5 bases, and 13 bases lay in between. This chain's CDR3 is CASAEVPDQPQHF. In DNA form, the CDR3 reads TGTGCCAGCGCTGAGGTTCCGGATCAGCCCCAGCATTTT.

In the case of this clone: Mismatch with germline at one junction end may stem from a read error. The CDR3 protein is CASSSYDLAYEQYF. The CDR3 nucleotides are TGTGCCAGCAGTTCCTATGATCTAGCCTATGAGCAGTACTTC. The chain couples TRBV6-1 to TRBJ2-7, with D possibly TRBD2 on 5 matching bases. Germline V lookup: CDR1 MNHNS, CDR2 SASEGT. This CDR3 is built from 14 residues.

The chain employs TRBV5-1 and TRBJ2-2; TRBD1 matches 7 bases. The CDR3 runs to 15 residues. The ends lost 4 bases at V and 3 bases at J; junction bases unmatched: 6. Per germline, CDR1 SGHRS and CDR2 YFSETQ. In nucleotides, the CDR3 is TGCGCCAGCAGCCCGGGACAGAGACACACCGGGGAGCTGTTTTTT. Translation gives CASSPGQRHTGELFF.

The chain links TRBV4-2 to TRBJ1-2; the match to TRBD1 covers 7 bases. Trimming cost V 2 bases and J 8 bases; bases outside gene matches: 5. The germline V gene has CDR1 LGHNA and CDR2 YNFKEQ. This CDR3 has 13 residues. Here the CDR3 DNA reads TGTGCCAGCAGCCAAACAGGGGCTAGGGGCTACACCTTC. Translation: CASSQTGARGYTF.

This clone was seen a few times. Other DNA sequences from this sample encode an identical CDR3 as well. The CDR3 DNA reads as TGCGCCAGCAGAATAGCGGGAGTGAGAGATACGCAGTATTTT. The encoded protein is CASRIAGVRDTQYF. This chain uses TRBV5-1 with TRBJ2-3, with 9 nucleotides matching TRBD2. The trim removed 5 bases at V and 5 bases at J, leaving 6 bases unmatched. Germline lookup yields CDR1 SGHRS and CDR2 YFSETQ. CDR3 size: 14 residues. The full variable domain, with the rest looked up from reference TRBV5-1 and TRBJ2-3, is KAGVTQTPRYLIKTRGQQVTLSCSPISGHRSVSWYQQTPGQGLQFLFEYFSETQRNKGNFPGRFSGRQFSNSRSEMNVSTLELGDSALYLCASRIAGVRDTQYFGPGTRLTVL.

The chain links TRBV5-1 to TRBJ2-3; 16 bases match TRBD2. The CDR3 loop spans 18 amino acids. The V gene end was trimmed by 3 bases and the J gene end by 4 bases; junction bases not matched to a gene: 8. Germline values: CDR1 SGHRS, CDR2 YFSETQ. Written as DNA, the CDR3 is TGCGCCAGCAGCTGGGGACTAGCGGGAGGGCGGACTGCAGATACGCAGTATTTT. It specifies CASSWGLAGGRTADTQYF. The full variable domain, rest sourced from reference TRBV5-1 and TRBJ2-3, is KAGVTQTPRYLIKTRGQQVTLSCSPISGHRSVSWYQQTPGQGLQFLFEYFSETQRNKGNFPGRFSGRQFSNSRSEMNVSTLELGDSALYLCASSWGLAGGRTADTQYFGPGTRLTVL.

This rearrangement joins TRBV7-8 to TRBJ1-4; D is uncertain. V lost 5 bases to trimming and J lost 6 bases, with 22 bases between them. The CDR3 loop spans 17 amino acids. Germline CDR1 SGHVS, CDR2 FQNEAQ. In nucleotides, the CDR3 is TGTGCCAGCAGCCCCGGTTTGAGGGTTATAGATGATGAAAAACTGTTTTTT. This sequence encodes CASSPGLRVIDDEKLFF.

The chain joins TRBV29-1 to TRBJ1-4; no firm D call. The length of the CDR3 is 15 residues. Trimming pared 1 base from V and 0 bases from J, leaving 9 bases between. Germline CDR1 reads SQVTM; CDR2 reads ANQGSEA. CDR3 DNA sequence: TGCAGCGTTGAAGCCCGGTCTCCAACTAATGAAAAACTGTTTTTT. This translates into CSVEARSPTNEKLFF.

This clone has a single count. The CDR3 sequence is CASSLAPYMNTEAFF. DNA for the CDR3: TGTGCCAGCAGTCTAGCGCCTTACATGAACACTGAAGCTTTCTTT. The chain links TRBV7-3 to TRBJ1-1; D call uncertain. CDR3 size: 15 residues. V lost 6 bases and J 0 bases, leaving 14 bases between the germline ends. Germline V gives CDR1 SGHTA, CDR2 FQGTGA.

The V call is TRBV25-1, the J call TRBJ2-1; the match to TRBD2 covers 9 bases. V was pared by 6 bases and J by 5 bases, with 8 bases of the junction left unmatched. CDR3 size: 15 residues. Germline values: CDR1 MGHDK, CDR2 SYGVNS. CDR3 sequence: CASSLPGLANNEQFF. The CDR3 coding sequence is TGTGCCAGCAGCCTTCCGGGACTAGCTAACAATGAGCAGTTCTTC.

V usage is TRBV19 and J usage is TRBJ2-1, with 11 bases lining up with TRBD2. The CDR3 contains 15 residues. The germline V gene has CDR1 LNHDA and CDR2 SQIVND (reference sequence). Germline trimming cut 7 bases from V and 4 bases from J; bases unmatched to any gene: 6. The CDR3 coding sequence is TGTGCCAGTACTTTAGCGGGAGGGGGTTACAATGAGCAGTTCTTC. It translates to CASTLAGGGYNEQFF. Using reference TRBV19 and TRBJ2-1 for the parts outside the CDR3, the full variable domain is DGGITQSPKYLFRKEGQNVTLSCEQNLNHDAMYWYRQDPGQGLRLIYYSQIVNDFQKGDIAEGYSVSREKKESFPLTVTSAQKNPTAFYLCASTLAGGGYNEQFFGPGTRLTVL.

The V call is TRBV19, the J call TRBJ1-2; tentatively, D is TRBD1 (6 bases). The germline gives CDR1 LNHDA, CDR2 SQIVND (reference sequence). This CDR3 region has 18 residues. The V end lost 8 bases, the J end lost 5 bases, and 30 bases lay between the germline ends. This CDR3 is CASSGWGQPTGIGYGYTF. In DNA form, the CDR3 reads TGTGCCAGTTCTGGGTGGGGCCAACCGACAGGAATAGGTTATGGCTACACCTTC.

This chain links TRBV6-5 with TRBJ1-5; a possible D gene is TRBD1 (5 bases). With 6 bases removed from V and 4 bases from J, the gap between germline ends came to 13 bases. This CDR3 comprises 14 residues. The V gene's germline CDR1 is MNHEY and CDR2 SVGAGI. The CDR3 region is CASSTSGGNQPQHF. In DNA, the CDR3 is TGTGCCAGCAGCACAAGTGGGGGGAATCAGCCCCAGCATTTT.

This clone occurred once. V is TRBV27 and J is TRBJ1-2; 8 bases align to TRBD1. This CDR3 comprises 13 residues. V shed 3 bases and J 8 bases; nucleotides not matched to a gene: 5. Germline V gene lookup returns CDR1 MNHEY and CDR2 SMNVEV (reference sequence). CDR3: CASSFGQGEGYTF. The CDR3 DNA follows: TGTGCCAGCAGTTTCGGACAGGGAGAAGGCTACACCTTC.

The gene calls are TRBV5-1 and TRBJ2-1, with TRBD2 as a possible D gene (6 bases). The CDR3 length is 16 residues. Trimming removed 1 base at V and 8 bases at J, with 19 bases between. The germline V gene encodes CDR1 SGHRS and CDR2 YFSETQ. The CDR3 loop reads CASSLMRTARRDEQFF. The DNA for the CDR3 is TGCGCCAGCAGCTTGATGCGGACCGCTAGGAGGGATGAGCAGTTCTTC.

To note about this clone: At one end, the junction sequence differs from germline, possibly due to a read error. The chain is built from TRBV29-1 and TRBJ1-6; D not resolved. CDR1 is SQVTM and CDR2 is ANQGSEA in the germline V gene. The CDR3 runs 12 residues. CDR3 in DNA: TGCAGCGTTAAAGAGGGCAATTCACCCCTCCACTTT. Its protein is CSVKEGNSPLHF.

In its sample, this clone was seen once. The V and J genes are TRBV9 and TRBJ2-1; D is unclear. Trimming pared 3 bases from V and 7 bases from J, leaving 11 bases between. The CDR3 is 13 residues long. Germline-derived CDR1 and CDR2 are SGDLS and YYNGEE. The CDR3 nucleotides read TGTGCCAGCAGCGCCCAGACTCAAAATGAGCAGTTCTTC. Translating gives CASSAQTQNEQFF.

CDR3 loop: CASSFQGPPNTGELFF. CDR3 sequence (DNA): TGCGCCAGCAGCTTCCAGGGGCCTCCGAACACCGGGGAGCTGTTTTTT. The rearrangement joins TRBV5-1 to TRBJ2-2; tentatively, D is TRBD1 (6 bases). This CDR3 comprises 16 residues. Germline V gene lookup returns CDR1 SGHRS and CDR2 YFSETQ. V dropped 2 bases and J dropped 0 bases, with 11 bases sitting between them.

This chain connects TRBV6-5 to TRBJ2-2; 9 bases fit TRBD2. Losses at the gene ends were 7 bases for V and 4 bases for J; bases not matched to a gene: 7. CDR1 is MNHEY, CDR2 SVGAGI, per germline. CDR3 length equals 15 residues. CDR3 region: CASNGLAGPTGELFF. CDR3 coding DNA: TGTGCCAGCAATGGTCTAGCGGGGCCCACCGGGGAGCTGTTTTTT.

This chain uses TRBV19 with TRBJ2-3, with 9 bases that match TRBD1. J gave up 4 bases and V 3 bases, and 5 bases lay outside the gene matches. The CDR3 is 15 amino acids. Germline CDR1 LNHDA, CDR2 SQIVND (reference sequence). The CDR3 spells CASSIGTGLADTQYF. Written as DNA, the CDR3 is TGTGCCAGTAGTATCGGGACAGGGCTCGCAGATACGCAGTATTTT.

V usage is TRBV6-5 and J usage is TRBJ2-7; unclear D gene. Germline CDR1 is MNHEY and CDR2 is SVGAGI. The CDR3 contains 12 residues. V lost 7 bases, J lost 1 base, and 8 bases lay in between. CDR3 sequence: CASTDWSYEQYF. The CDR3 DNA is TGTGCCAGCACAGACTGGTCCTACGAGCAGTACTTC.

The rearrangement uses TRBV27 and TRBJ2-1; 10 bases align to TRBD2. The CDR3 loop spans 18 amino acids. The germline V gene has CDR1 MNHEY and CDR2 SMNVEV (reference sequence). With 2 bases clipped from V and 4 bases from J, the junction kept 11 bases outside the gene matches. CDR3 DNA sequence: TGTGCCAGCAGTTTAAGGGCTAGCGGGAGAGGGGGTTACAATGAGCAGTTCTTC. Amino acids: CASSLRASGRGGYNEQFF.

The chain links TRBV6-1 to TRBJ1-1; D not certain. Looked up from germline, CDR1 is MNHNS and CDR2 is SASEGT. Deletions cut 8 bases from V and 0 bases from J, with 13 bases between. This CDR3 contains 14 residues. CDR3 coding DNA: TGTGCCAGCGAGGAAGCGGGCCTGAACACTGAAGCTTTCTTT. This sequence encodes CASEEAGLNTEAFF.

The chain couples TRBV25-1 to TRBJ1-5; 9 bases match TRBD1. The CDR3 has 14 amino acids. J lost 7 bases, V lost 6 bases, and 7 bases had no gene match. The germline V gene has CDR1 MGHDK and CDR2 SYGVNS. The CDR3 region has the DNA TGTGCCAGCAGCCAGACAGGGGGGGGGCAGCCCCAGCATTTT. As protein: CASSQTGGGQPQHF.

This clone was counted only a few times. This sequence joins TRBV9 and TRBJ1-1, with D possibly matching TRBD1 (5 bases). CDR3 length: 15 amino acids. Trimming stripped 4 bases from V and 4 bases from J, with 17 bases between. Germline V gene data show CDR1 as SGDLS and CDR2 as YYNGEE. The CDR3 region has the DNA TGTGCCAGCAGCCCCGAAGGAGGGGAGAGCACTGAAGCTTTCTTT. Amino acid sequence: CASSPEGGESTEAFF. Full variable domain (remainder filled in from reference TRBV9 and TRBJ1-1): DSGVTQTPKHLITATGQRVTLRCSPRSGDLSVYWYQQSLDQGLQFLIQYYNGEERAKGNILERFSAQQFPDLHSELNLSSLELGDSALYFCASSPEGGESTEAFFGQGTRLTVV.

The chain combines TRBV7-3 with TRBJ2-2; TRBD1 aligns across 7 bases. CDR1 is SGHTA and CDR2 is FQGTGA in the germline V gene. The ends lost 0 bases at V and 6 bases at J; junction bases unmatched: 4. The CDR3 extends over 15 amino acids. This CDR3 is CASSLTGGAAGELFF. In nucleotides, the CDR3 is TGTGCCAGCAGCTTAACAGGGGGCGCCGCCGGGGAGCTGTTTTTT.

This clone was detected once. The chain employs TRBV28 and TRBJ2-1; 11 positions match TRBD1. CDR1 is MDHEN and CDR2 is SYDVKM in the germline V gene. The CDR3 is 14 residues long. The V and J ends lost 7 bases and 5 bases, in that order; junction bases with no gene match: 4. Written as DNA, the CDR3 is TGTGCCAGCAAGGGGACAGGGGGGAACAATGAGCAGTTCTTC. Residues: CASKGTGGNNEQFF.

V usage is TRBV2 and J usage is TRBJ1-3; 8 bases are a match to TRBD1. The length of the CDR3 is 15 residues. Germline CDR1 is SNHLY and CDR2 is FYNNEI. Unmatched junction bases numbered 3, after V lost 5 bases and J lost 0 bases. CDR3 nucleotide sequence: TGTGCCAGCAGTACAGACAGGGGCTCTGGAAACACCATATATTTT. It translates to CASSTDRGSGNTIYF. The entire variable domain, with the rest obtained from reference TRBV2 and TRBJ1-3, is as follows: EPEVTQTPSHQVTQMGQEVILRCVPISNHLYFYWYRQILGQKVEFLVSFYNNEISEKSEIFDDQFSVERPDGSNFTLKIRSTKLEDSAMYFCASSTDRGSGNTIYFGEGSWLTVV.

The chain has TRBV9 and TRBJ1-6; 8 bases are shared with TRBD1. V shed 4 bases, J shed 6 bases, and the junction held 6 bases outside the gene matches. The CDR3 covers 15 residues. The germline gives CDR1 SGDLS, CDR2 YYNGEE. The DNA of the CDR3 is TGTGCCAGCAGCTTAAGGGACAGGACTAATTCACCCCTCCACTTT. It translates to CASSLRDRTNSPLHF.

The rearrangement links TRBV27 to TRBJ2-5; weak D call: TRBD2 (5 bases). With 5 bases removed from V and 5 bases from J, the gap between germline ends came to 18 bases. This CDR3 contains 15 residues. Per the germline V gene, CDR1 is MNHEY and CDR2 is SMNVEV (reference sequence). CDR3 bases: TGTGCCAGCAGTCGAAACTTCCCTAGAGGGGAGACCCAGTACTTC. It yields the protein CASSRNFPRGETQYF.

On this clone: Other DNA sequences in the same sample also yield this CDR3. The chain combines TRBV28 with TRBJ2-2, with 7 bases fitting TRBD2. The CDR3 runs 15 residues. Trimming removed 5 bases from V and 6 bases from J; junction bases left unmatched: 9. Germline V gives CDR1 MDHEN, CDR2 SYDVKM. The CDR3 reads CASSPRLAGAGELFF. CDR3 DNA sequence: TGTGCCAGCAGTCCCCGACTAGCTGGGGCCGGGGAGCTGTTTTTT.